In its sample, the clone carrying this T cell receptor beta chain was seen a few times. The sample comes from a study of blood T cells in healthy people across ages. Next came a second PCR, run for roughly 6 to 11 cycles, which used a sample-barcoded 5' primer along with a J-beta primer mix. MiXCR, run by TCRdb on the 5' RACE reads, gives a single entry per CDR3 protein. The sample consists of 600,000 to 1,000,000 distinct CDR3 sequences, 20% to 30% of them appearing once. The length of the CDR3 is 17 residues. V shed 0 bases and J 1 base; nucleotides not matched to a gene: 9. CDR1 is SQVTM, CDR2 ANQGSEA, per germline. The same sample was also studied in work on T cells of mothers and their children.

Sequencing used blood. The clonotype originates from a boy between 10 and 17 years old in good health. The chain combines TRBV29-1 with TRBJ2-1; 7 bases agree with TRBD2. The CDR3 nucleotides are TGCAGCGTTGAAGATCCTAGCGGCAAGGGTTCCTACAATGAGCAGTTCTTC. Its translation is CSVEDPSGKGSYNEQFF.